This record looks at one T cell receptor (beta chain) sequence and its context. This CDR3 has 17 residues. V lost 0 bases and J 7 bases, leaving 19 bases between the germline ends. Germline loops: CDR1 MNHEY, CDR2 SVGAGI. Starting material for RNA and DNA co-extraction consisted of about 17-32 mg of unsorted bulk tissue. Chronic HBV infection, untreated so far, was present in the patients. This entry comes from a study of tumor-infiltrating lymphocytes in primary liver carcinoma. The researchers produced TCR beta cDNA from 500 ng total RNA with a constant-region primer. Three nested multiplex PCR rounds of slightly modified ARM-PCR generated TCR beta libraries. In the first two PCR rounds, TRBV1-TRBV30 forward primers were paired with a C-beta reverse primer, and each round lasted roughly 10 cycles. TCRdb itself ran the multiplex PCR reads through MiXCR, one entry per CDR3 protein. The sample holds tens of thousands of distinct CDR3 sequences; over 65% are singletons and the top ten take about 30%.

Material: liver tumor tissue from sampling region 3. Noted subset: tumor region T3, left-lateral pole. The clonotype was recovered from a man between 35 and 55 years old with primary liver carcinoma and hepatitis B virus infection. The chain joins TRBV6-5 to TRBJ2-1, with D maybe TRBD1 (7 bases). The CDR3 loop is CASSYSFGGQSINEQFF. CDR3 DNA sequence: TGTGCCAGCAGTTACTCCTTCGGGGGACAGTCCATAAATGAGCAGTTCTTC.